The 30 T cell receptor beta chains reported below all come from one sample, sequenced in a study of shared clonotypes between healthy human individuals. Assay: immunoSEQ multiplex PCR; the TCRdb copy retains only in-frame clones and omits some. Of about 1.5 million clones in the sample, nearly 99% were seen once. The source material was naive CD4+ T cells sorted from blood. Subset denoted: CD45RA+ positively selected. The receptors here all came from a man between 25 and 39 years old in good health.

The chain has TRBV2 and TRBJ2-2, with no clear D. The CDR3 loop spans 15 amino acids. V was cut by 4 bases and J by 4 bases, with 13 bases left in between. CDR1 is SNHLY and CDR2 is FYNNEI in the germline V gene. CDR3 amino acids: CASSVAIPSTGELFF. The CDR3 bases are TGTGCCAGCAGTGTTGCCATACCCAGCACCGGGGAGCTGTTTTTT.

The J gene is TRBJ2-7, the V gene TRBV9; D may correspond to TRBD1 or TRBD2 (5 bases each). The CDR3 extends over 15 amino acids. The V gene's germline CDR1 is SGDLS and CDR2 YYNGEE. V was shortened by 0 bases and J by 5 bases, with 15 bases between the two germline ends. The CDR3 spells CASSVGGPNGNEQYF. DNA for the CDR3: TGTGCCAGCAGCGTAGGGGGACCGAATGGAAACGAGCAGTACTTC.

Notes on this clone: The same CDR3 also results from other DNA sequences found in this sample. V is TRBV2 and J is TRBJ1-1, with 7 nucleotides matching TRBD1. The CDR3 covers 13 residues. J was trimmed by 3 bases and V by 4 bases; bases with no gene match: 2. Germline V CDR1 and CDR2: SNHLY, FYNNEI. CDR3 sequence reads: CASSGTGDTEAFF. For the CDR3, the DNA is TGTGCCAGCAGTGGTACAGGGGACACTGAAGCTTTCTTT. Combining the CDR3 with reference TRBV2 and TRBJ1-1 gives the whole variable domain EPEVTQTPSHQVTQMGQEVILRCVPISNHLYFYWYRQILGQKVEFLVSFYNNEISEKSEIFDDQFSVERPDGSNFTLKIRSTKLEDSAMYFCASSGTGDTEAFFGQGTRLTVV.

The chain's CDR3 is CASSSPSIWGGQYF. The CDR3 DNA reads as TGTGCCAGCAGTTCTCCGTCGATTTGGGGCGGGCAGTACTTC. The rearrangement uses TRBV11-2 and TRBJ2-7, with D maybe TRBD1 (5 bases). Between the trimmed V and J ends, which lost 6 bases and 9 bases, there was a span of 21 bases. CDR1 is SGHAT and CDR2 is FQNNGV in the germline V gene. There are 14 residues in the CDR3. The full variable domain, its missing parts supplied by reference TRBV11-2 and TRBJ2-7, is EAGVAQSPRYKIIEKRQSVAFWCNPISGHATLYWYQQILGQGPKLLIQFQNNGVVDDSQLPKDRFSAERLKGVDSTLKIQPAKLEDSAVYLCASSSPSIWGGQYFGPGTRLTVT.

J is TRBJ2-2 and V is TRBV18, with 10 positions matching TRBD1. The junction had 7 bases not matched to a gene; V was cut back by 3 bases and J by 6 bases. Germline values: CDR1 KGHSH, CDR2 LQKENI. CDR3 length: 16 amino acids. The CDR3 reads CASSPRTGTGAGELFF. Here the CDR3 DNA reads TGTGCCAGCTCACCTCGAACCGGGACAGGGGCCGGGGAGCTGTTTTTT. The full variable domain, in which reference TRBV18 and TRBJ2-2 provide the parts outside the CDR3, is NAGVMQNPRHLVRRRGQEARLRCSPMKGHSHVYWYRQLPEEGLKFMVYLQKENIIDESGMPKERFSAEFPKEGPSILRIQQVVRGDSAAYFCASSPRTGTGAGELFFGEGSRLTVL.

The chain is built from TRBV9 and TRBJ2-1; D is possibly TRBD1 (6 bases). This CDR3 is 14 amino acids long. From germline, CDR1 is SGDLS and CDR2 YYNGEE. V gave up 2 bases and J gave up 8 bases, with 14 bases separating them. The CDR3 DNA reads TGTGCCAGCAGCGTCGGACAGTTTAGGGATGAGCAGTTCTTC. Residues: CASSVGQFRDEQFF.

The rearrangement links TRBV10-3 to TRBJ2-7; a possible D gene is TRBD2 (5 bases). Per germline, CDR1 ENHRY and CDR2 SYGVKD. CDR3 length: 11 residues. Deletions cut 11 bases from V and 2 bases from J, with 10 bases between. CDR3 sequence (DNA): TGTGCCGGCGGGTCCACCTACGAGCAGTACTTC. The encoded protein is CAGGSTYEQYF.

The chain joins TRBV19 to TRBJ1-1, with a weak D call TRBD1 (5 bases). Trimming stripped 5 bases from V and 4 bases from J, with 11 bases between. Looked up from germline, CDR1 is LNHDA and CDR2 is SQIVND (reference sequence). This CDR3 spans 13 amino acids. DNA of the CDR3: TGTGCCAGTAGTTCCATGGGGCCCACTGAAGCTTTCTTT. The encoded protein is CASSSMGPTEAFF. Complete variable domain (other parts from reference TRBV19 and TRBJ1-1): DGGITQSPKYLFRKEGQNVTLSCEQNLNHDAMYWYRQDPGQGLRLIYYSQIVNDFQKGDIAEGYSVSREKKESFPLTVTSAQKNPTAFYLCASSSMGPTEAFFGQGTRLTVV.

This clone was observed a single time. The chain uses TRBV6-1 and TRBJ1-1; D is uncertain. The CDR3 consists of 13 residues. CDR1 MNHNS and CDR2 SASEGT come from the germline V gene. Trimming took 3 bases from V and 11 from J, leaving 16 bases between them. The DNA for the CDR3 is TGTGCCAGCAGTGATGGGATACTGGGAACGGCTTTCTTT. This encodes CASSDGILGTAFF.

This clone was counted once. In DNA form, the CDR3 reads TGTGCCAGCAGCCCCGCAAGCACAACCCGAATTGGTTACTATGGCTACACCTTC. This sequence encodes CASSPASTTRIGYYGYTF. The rearrangement uses TRBV7-6 and TRBJ1-2; no definite D call. V was cut by 5 bases and J by 3 bases, with 25 bases left in between. Germline V gives CDR1 SGHVS, CDR2 FNYEAQ. The CDR3 totals 18 residues.

The J gene is TRBJ2-5, the V gene TRBV5-1; D unresolved. CDR1 is SGHRS, CDR2 YFSETQ, per germline. V lost 0 bases to trimming and J lost 1 base, with 7 bases between them. The CDR3 spans 14 residues. Written as DNA, the CDR3 is TGCGCCAGCAGCTTGGGATCCCCCCAAGAGACCCAGTACTTC. Amino acids: CASSLGSPQETQYF. The full variable domain, its missing parts supplied by reference TRBV5-1 and TRBJ2-5, is KAGVTQTPRYLIKTRGQQVTLSCSPISGHRSVSWYQQTPGQGLQFLFEYFSETQRNKGNFPGRFSGRQFSNSRSEMNVSTLELGDSALYLCASSLGSPQETQYFGPGTRLLVL.

J is TRBJ2-5 and V is TRBV6-5; D gene uncertain. The CDR3 runs 12 residues. V lost 6 bases and J 5 bases, leaving 10 bases between the germline ends. Germline V gene sequence: CDR1 MNHEY, CDR2 SVGAGI. For the CDR3, the DNA is TGTGCCAGCAGACGTACGGAGGAGACCCAGTACTTC. The encoded protein is CASRRTEETQYF.

In DNA form, the CDR3 reads TGTGCCATCAGTGTTTTGAGTGGGAGTCTTGGCACAGATACGCAGTATTTT. This codes for CAISVLSGSLGTDTQYF. This chain links TRBV10-3 with TRBJ2-3, with D perhaps matching TRBD2 (5 bases). V was shortened by 4 bases and J by 1 base, with 18 bases between the two germline ends. Per the germline V gene, CDR1 is ENHRY and CDR2 is SYGVKD. This CDR3 contains 17 residues.

Notes on this clone: Distinct nucleotide sequences in the sample also encode this CDR3. V and J are TRBV5-6 and TRBJ1-5, with 8 bases lining up with TRBD1. Germline values: CDR1 SGHDT, CDR2 YYEEEE. The CDR3 contains 15 residues. Trimming removed 0 bases from V and 4 bases from J; junction bases left unmatched: 3. The CDR3 coding sequence is TGTGCCAGCAGCTTGGCAGGGGGCTCTAATCAGCCCCAGCATTTT. Translating gives CASSLAGGSNQPQHF.

The V and J genes are TRBV14 and TRBJ2-2; 10 bases map to TRBD2. Germline CDR1 reads SGHDN; CDR2 reads FVKESK. This CDR3 is 16 amino acids long. V lost 1 base, J lost 7 bases, and 6 bases stayed unmatched. In DNA form, the CDR3 reads TGTGCCAGCAGCCAAGCTCTAGCGGGAGAAGTCGGGGAGCTGTTTTTT. It codes for CASSQALAGEVGELFF.

The J gene is TRBJ2-1, the V gene TRBV10-1; the D is unclear. Trimming removed 4 bases from V and 7 bases from J, with 11 bases in between. CDR1 is WNHNN, CDR2 SYGVQD, per germline (reference sequence). This CDR3 region has 13 residues. CDR3 sequence (DNA): TGCGCCAGCAGTGGTAAGGCACAGAATGAGCAGTTCTTC. Translated, it gives CASSGKAQNEQFF.

The gene calls are TRBV28 and TRBJ2-7, with 8 bases fitting TRBD1. The CDR3 sequence is 15 residues long. Germline assignment: CDR1 MDHEN and CDR2 SYDVKM. Losses at the gene ends were 1 base for V and 7 bases for J; bases not matched to a gene: 9. The CDR3 region is CASSLSSPGGGEQYF. Written as DNA, the CDR3 is TGTGCCAGCAGTTTATCGTCCCCAGGGGGCGGGGAGCAGTACTTC.

V gene TRBV5-1 combines with J gene TRBJ2-7, with D possibly TRBD1 on 6 matching bases. Per the germline V gene, CDR1 is SGHRS and CDR2 is YFSETQ. Trimming stripped 2 bases from V and 6 bases from J, with 21 bases between. The CDR3 has 16 residues. The CDR3 coding sequence is TGCGCCAGCAGCTTTTCAACGCGGCAGGGGCCGGGCGAGCAGTACTTC. Residues: CASSFSTRQGPGEQYF.

This rearrangement joins TRBV28 to TRBJ2-5; 9 bases match TRBD2. V trimming: 9 bases; J trimming: 2 bases; junction bases outside the gene matches: 10. Germline V lookup: CDR1 MDHEN, CDR2 SYDVKM. The CDR3 spans 15 residues. In DNA form, the CDR3 reads TGTGCCAGACAGGGAACGGGACTAGCTCAAGAGACCCAGTACTTC. Protein sequence: CARQGTGLAQETQYF.

This clone was counted once. V is TRBV9 and J is TRBJ1-1; D is ambiguous. The CDR3 totals 13 residues. CDR1 SGDLS and CDR2 YYNGEE come from the germline V gene. V lost 5 bases and J 5 bases, leaving 13 bases between the germline ends. The CDR3 spells CASSSRVGTEAFF. DNA of the CDR3: TGTGCCAGCAGTTCAAGGGTTGGGACTGAAGCTTTCTTT.

The J gene is TRBJ1-1, the V gene TRBV7-2; TRBD1 matches at 7 bases. CDR1 is SGHTA and CDR2 is FQGNSA in the germline V gene. Trimming cost V 5 bases and J 6 bases; bases outside gene matches: 9. The CDR3 totals 14 residues. The CDR3 coding sequence is TGTGCCAGCAGCCGCTCGACAGGGAGCGCTGAAGCTTTCTTT. Translated: CASSRSTGSAEAFF.

The rearrangement links TRBV2 to TRBJ2-1, with 8 bases that match TRBD1. V trimming: 6 bases; J trimming: 2 bases; junction bases outside the gene matches: 6. The CDR3 spans 15 residues. The germline V gene has CDR1 SNHLY and CDR2 FYNNEI. CDR3 region: CASRKDRGPYNEQFF. CDR3 DNA sequence: TGTGCCAGCAGAAAAGACAGGGGACCCTACAATGAGCAGTTCTTC.

This rearrangement joins TRBV7-9 to TRBJ1-5, with TRBD1 matching 9 bases. The V gene's germline CDR1 is SEHNR and CDR2 FQNEAQ (reference sequence). The CDR3 loop spans 18 amino acids. V shed 5 bases and J 0 bases; nucleotides not matched to a gene: 11. DNA of the CDR3: TGTGCCAGCAGCCCTGGGGACAGGGAAAGGTATAGCAATCAGCCCCAGCATTTT. Encoded protein: CASSPGDRERYSNQPQHF.

The rearrangement uses TRBV15 and TRBJ2-7, with D possibly being TRBD2 (5 bases). Trimming took 8 bases from V and 0 from J, leaving 11 bases between them. The CDR3 extends over 13 amino acids. The germline CDR1 and CDR2 sequences are LNHNV and YYDKDF (reference sequence). The CDR3 region is CATARAVSYEQYF. The CDR3 DNA reads as TGTGCCACCGCGAGGGCCGTCTCCTACGAGCAGTACTTC.

V usage is TRBV18 and J usage is TRBJ2-7; 7 nucleotides agree with TRBD1. J was trimmed by 6 bases and V by 3 bases; bases with no gene match: 11. The CDR3 extends over 15 amino acids. Germline V lookup: CDR1 KGHSH, CDR2 LQKENI. The CDR3 bases are TGTGCCAGCTCACCCGACAGGGCCATAGGATTCGAGCAGTACTTC. It yields the protein CASSPDRAIGFEQYF.

The rearrangement uses TRBV14 and TRBJ2-7; 11 bases are a match to TRBD1. V was pared by 1 base and J by 2 bases, with 4 bases of the junction left unmatched. The CDR3 is made up of 16 amino acids. Germline CDR1 reads SGHDN; CDR2 reads FVKESK. CDR3 bases: TGTGCCAGCAGCCAAGTCCTGGGACAGGGGGCCTACGAGCAGTACTTC. Protein product: CASSQVLGQGAYEQYF. Together with reference TRBV14 and TRBJ2-7, the CDR3 gives the full variable domain: EAGVTQFPSHSVIEKGQTVTLRCDPISGHDNLYWYRRVMGKEIKFLLHFVKESKQDESGMPNNRFLAERTGGTYSTLKVQPAELEDSGVYFCASSQVLGQGAYEQYFGPGTRLTVT.

Comment on this clone: This CDR3 is also generated by other DNA sequences in the sample. This chain links TRBV19 with TRBJ2-3; no clear D gene. The CDR3 sequence is 14 residues long. Germline V lookup: CDR1 LNHDA, CDR2 SQIVND (reference sequence). Trimming took off 3 bases at V and 0 bases at J, with 7 bases between the two ends. The CDR3 here is CASSISFSTDTQYF. The CDR3 DNA is TGTGCCAGTAGTATTAGCTTTAGCACAGATACGCAGTATTTT.

This chain uses TRBV6-8 with TRBJ1-5; D unresolved. The CDR3 totals 10 residues. Germline CDR1 reads MNHGY; CDR2 reads SAAAGT. With 3 bases removed from V and 9 bases from J, the gap between germline ends came to 3 bases. In DNA form, the CDR3 reads TGTGCCAGCAGTTATCGGCCCCAGCATTTT. It encodes CASSYRPQHF.

The DNA of the CDR3 is TGTGCCAGCAGTGAGGAGGGTTTGATGAACACTGAAGCTTTCTTT. Translated: CASSEEGLMNTEAFF. The rearrangement uses TRBV2 and TRBJ1-1; unclear D gene. Germline V CDR1 and CDR2: SNHLY, FYNNEI. The CDR3 consists of 15 residues. The ends were cut back, 3 bases at V and 0 bases at J, with 11 bases in the middle.

CDR3 nucleotide sequence: TGTGCCAGCTCCAGGCGGGGACAGCTAAGCCACGAGCAGTACTTC. This encodes CASSRRGQLSHEQYF. This rearrangement joins TRBV18 to TRBJ2-7; weak D call: TRBD1 (7 bases). Germline CDR1 KGHSH, CDR2 LQKENI. CDR3 length: 15 residues. The germline V and J ends were trimmed by 6 bases and 5 bases, with 20 bases remaining between them.